The entry that follows covers one T cell receptor (beta chain) sequence. This sample was included in a study of blood T cell repertoires in COVID-19. On the study more broadly: In each case, the material was cDNA or gDNA derived from T cells, B-cell-depleted T cells, or PBMCs.

The study recruited people aged about 18 to 89 years across approximately 25 US areas. Clones were read by immunoSEQ multiplex PCR, and TCRdb kept only the in-frame ones, dropping some. The data show a few hundred thousand clones, around 86% seen once. The sample consisted of PBMCs or T cells enriched from blood (not recorded which). The origin of this receptor is a woman aged 40-49 years with acute COVID-19.

DNA of the CDR3: TGTGCCAGCAGCTTCGGGACAGATTGGTACTTC. This sequence encodes CASSFGTDWYF. The V gene is TRBV11-2, the J gene TRBJ2-7; 7 bases are shared with TRBD1. The CDR3 extends over 11 amino acids. Per germline, CDR1 SGHAT and CDR2 FQNNGV. Germline trimming cut 3 bases from V and 12 bases from J; bases unmatched to any gene: 5. Full variable domain (rest looked up from reference TRBV11-2 and TRBJ2-7): EAGVAQSPRYKIIEKRQSVAFWCNPISGHATLYWYQQILGQGPKLLIQFQNNGVVDDSQLPKDRFSAERLKGVDSTLKIQPAKLEDSAVYLCASSFGTDWYFGPGTRLTVT.